The text below deals with one T cell receptor (beta chain). This CDR3 region has 17 residues. With 5 bases clipped from V and 5 bases from J, the junction kept 11 bases outside the gene matches. Germline CDR1 and CDR2: SGHVS and FQNEAQ. This sample is drawn from a study of cytomegalovirus exposure and HLA in healthy donors. In the PCR, 60 Vbeta and 13 Jbeta primers were used. Here immunoSEQ multiplex PCR was the method, and the copy in TCRdb shows in-frame clones only, minus some. In total, the table holds approximately 120,000 clones. Everyone who donated was a healthy bone marrow donor. This rearrangement joins TRBV7-8 to TRBJ2-1; 11 bases are a match to TRBD1. Specimen: PBMCs. The receptor was derived from a man aged 40-49 years in good health and CMV-seronegative. The CDR3 DNA sequence: TGTGCCAGCAGCCCCAGGACAGGGGGCCCCCTTAACAATGAGCAGTTCTTC. Protein sequence: CASSPRTGGPLNNEQFF.